This paragraph covers one T cell receptor (beta chain) sequence. Its binding antigen is unknown. Base qualities are not recorded, but no much larger clone differs from it by a single base. Measured from the cysteine to the phenylalanine, the CDR3 is 14 residues long. Only the CDR3 region is kept as DNA, spanning 42 bases read in frame from base 1. V is trimmed back by 3 bases and J by 6 bases, and the junction contains 4 bases that no gene match accounts for. Based on the germline V gene (reference sequence), the CDR1 and CDR2 sequences are MNHEY and SMNVEV. Library method: the immunoSEQ multiplex PCR assay. A mixture of 60 forward primers for TCR Vbeta segments and 13 reverse primers for TCR Jbeta segments was used in the multiplex PCR. The CDR3 region of rearranged TCR beta genes was amplified from genomic DNA by a multiplex PCR assay. Amplified TCR beta libraries were sequenced as 87-base-pair reads on the Illumina HiSeq System. Concerning the study's data processing: Across the roughly 600 repertoires, a later analysis counted tens of millions of unique TCR beta chains, roughly 11 million of which were shared by at least two donors. To remove PCR and sequencing errors, raw reads were error-corrected and collapsed into unique sequences using a nearest-neighbor algorithm that merged closely related sequences. CDR3 sequences were aligned to IMGT reference sequences to assign V, D and J gene segments. For a sequence to be retained, at least a six-nucleotide match to both a V gene segment and a J gene segment was required. Rearrangements were classified as productive when the CDR3 lacked stop codons and remained in frame with V and J, and all other rearrangements were classified as non-productive. CDR3 was defined according to IMGT convention as the region running from the second conserved V-encoded cysteine to the conserved J-encoded phenylalanine. The earlier analysis of about 620 of the donors excluded sequences that lacked an unambiguous match to a single V gene segment. In an earlier analysis of several hundred of the donors, a V segment was called functional when productive rearrangements were above 56.7%, and segregating when the standard deviation between donors exceeded 5%. A statistical classification framework was built for diagnosing cytomegalovirus status from the catalog of TCR beta chain sequences. A later analysis assigned V and J genes by comparing TCR nucleotide sequences with IMGT/GENE-DB human TR gene sequences. The TCRdist pipeline was used in a later analysis to assign CDR3 sequences and most-parsimonious VDJ recombination scenarios. A later analysis defined each TCR beta chain by its CDR3 amino acid sequence plus V-gene family, and excluded reads lacking a unique V-gene family. A later analysis removed 550 to 700 highly shared, low-generation-probability nucleotide sequences to deal with suspected cross-contamination and a sequencing artifact. A later analysis calculated a clonal expansion index for each public chain from normalized within-repertoire ranks of inferred template counts. In a later analysis, generation probabilities were computed using a VDJ recombination model fitted to out-of-frame rearrangements, and the results were checked against IGoR. A later analysis scored TCR-TCR, TCR-HLA and TCR-CMV co-occurrence with hypergeometric tests, applying a repertoire-size bias correction to TCR pairs. To estimate false discovery rates, a later analysis permuted the HLA or CMV assignments 20 times. In a later analysis, co-occurring TCRs were grouped using DBSCAN, and TCRdist sequence similarity was added for clustering within HLA-allele-positive subsets. Co-occurrence clustering excluded repertoires with fewer than 30,000 or more than 120,000 public chains, plus five with anomalous nucleotide sharing. In its TCRdb copy, this immuneACCESS table keeps in-frame sequences only and misses some clones. Where compared with another copy, unresolved V genes explain less than half of these, and the others have no known cause. The V and J calls and clone size come from that table; D and trimming were worked out from the DNA. The sample records about 150,000 clones, nearly 80% of which are singletons. The biggest ten clones account for around 13% of the sample.

The data stem from a study of cytomegalovirus exposure and HLA in healthy donors (dated by TCRdb to the late 2010s). Study-wide context: An earlier analysis of roughly 630 of the donors reported 250 to 300 Gb of sequence data and some 120 million unique TCR beta sequences from some 180 million T cells. To study patterns of TCR occurrence, a later analysis re-analyzed previously published TCR beta repertoires from around 700 donors and added high-resolution HLA genotyping. Across around 400 genotyped donors of the cohort, an average of about 240,000 unique TCR beta nucleotide sequences per donor were sequenced, and 15% to 20% of those sequences were non-productive. Donor age, sex, ethnicity and CMV serostatus were compiled alongside the repertoire data. Five DR-DQ haplotypes were treated as single units for association and clustering because of strong linkage in the cohort. HLA typing covered class I and class II loci at four-digit resolution. A separate validation cohort of 90 to 150 different subjects was used in addition to the roughly 720-subject first cohort. The study used immunosequencing to profile the T cell repertoires of under 700 subjects and linked those repertoires to cytomegalovirus serostatus. Every repertoire in the discovery cohort had been generated on one and the same sequencing platform. An early release that covered fewer than 800 HLA-typed donors contained around 300 gigabases of sequencing data and some 87 million unique TCR sequences. Of the roughly 400 genotyped donors, about 84% fell in the genetic ancestry cluster associated with self-reported Caucasian donors. The study aimed to test whether signatures of past pathogen exposure could be identified by cataloging public T cell receptors. The study combined high-throughput TCR immunosequencing, statistical association of individual TCRs with disease status, and machine learning to predict cytomegalovirus infection status. Typing coverage differed by locus: A, B, C, DRB1 and DQB1 were typed in roughly 620-640 donors, DQA1 in about 510, DPA1 in approximately 610, and DPB1 in just under 480. Rather than using new phenotypic data, the later analysis identified candidate immune exposures from TCR beta sequences and from how often those sequences occurred across donors. A later genetic analysis took genome-wide SNP genotypes for about 60% of the roughly 670 donors and used that subset as a discovery cohort. An earlier analysis of some 600 of the donors applied high-throughput TCR beta sequencing to assess whether each TCR beta V gene segment acted as functional or pseudogenic. Broader findings and caveats from the paper: A later analysis associated around 16,000 TCR beta sequences with specific HLA alleles at a false discovery rate of 0.05. A later analysis reported that several top co-occurrence clusters appeared linked to parvovirus B19, influenza, CMV and Epstein-Barr virus. Because the 87-base-pair reads could not distinguish some IMGT-functional V segments, including TRBV6-2 and TRBV6-3, those segments were excluded. HLA typing was unavailable for some donors at each locus, so association tests used only the typed subset. Because counts were too low, some 16 rarely observed V segments, including chromosome 9 orphons, were excluded from the earlier analysis of 587 of the donors. In a later analysis, TCR association rates were found to vary across HLA loci, with the most associated TCRs seen for DRB1 alleles and the fewest for HLA-C alleles. The study gave a list of about 170 TCR beta chains associated with cytomegalovirus. In a later analysis, HLA-associated TCR beta chains were found to be more clonally expanded and to have lower generation probabilities than equally common non-associated chains. In a later genetic analysis, a missense DCLRE1C variant was associated with V-gene and J-gene trimming of TCR beta chains, and the association was replicated in an independent cohort. Only TCR beta chains were sequenced in this cohort, and the absence of alpha or paired-chain data limited detectable features. In an earlier analysis of 450 to 750 of the donors, most TCR beta V segments appeared in productive rearrangements about 90% or about 30% of the time, broadly matching IMGT annotations. Strong co-occurrence of HLA alleles, especially DR and DQ, made assigning TCR associations to individual alleles difficult. The authors suggested that the approach could potentially be extended to other disease states and immunological phenotypes. In vitro tests confirmed that three of the cytomegalovirus-associated TCR beta chains recognize cytomegalovirus antigens. CMV serostatus was the only immune exposure information available for the cohort. Cytomegalovirus status was reported to be diagnosed by the classifier with high specificity and sensitivity in both the original and validation cohorts. A further reported finding was that TCR beta sequences accurately predicted the HLA-A and HLA-B alleles for most subjects in the first cohort. Sequencing depth was assumed to be roughly uniform across donors in the presence/absence analyses, though that assumption may not hold. According to a later analysis, most CMV-associated TCR beta chains appeared to be HLA-restricted, and the HLA associations seemed to be driven largely by CMV exposure. Correlated functional status among segregating V segments might reflect linkage disequilibrium, but an unknown experimental factor could not be ruled out. A group of highly shared sequence variants was considered likely to be a technical artifact of the sequencing pipeline. Most TCR sequences were seen in very few donors, while some public TCRs were found in many individuals. According to a later genetic analysis, donors in an Asian-associated ancestry cluster had fewer N-insertions in productive TCRs than the approximately 710-donor mean.

The cohort comprised some 680 healthy bone marrow donors. All cohort members were sampled while nominally healthy, although unrecorded immune exposures were likely present. The donor tested CMV seropositive and was one of the 289 seropositive cohort members. A peripheral blood sample was provided by each donor, and peripheral blood mononuclear cells were used for TCR beta sequencing. The Qiagen DNeasy Blood Extraction Kit was used to extract genomic DNA from the blood cell samples. Sample: PBMCs. The sequence derives from a young man in good health and CMV-seropositive. The sequence is built from TRBV27 and TRBJ1-5; TRBD1 aligns with 8 central bases. The bases are TGTGCCAGCAGTTTCGACAGGGGCAGTCAGCCCCAGCATTTT. Translation gives CASSFDRGSQPQHF.